This TCR beta chain was sequenced in a study of cytomegalovirus exposure and HLA in healthy donors. Study-wide findings and caveats: A missense variant in DCLRE1C was later tied to TCR beta V- and J-gene trimming. Later analysis placed DRB1 highest and HLA-C lowest in TCR association rates, which differed by HLA locus.

Between the trimmed V and J ends, which lost 4 bases and 4 bases, there was a span of 11 bases. This CDR3 is 13 amino acids long. Per the germline V gene, CDR1 is SNHLY and CDR2 is FYNNEI. 13 Jbeta primers and 60 Vbeta primers were used for the PCR. Assay: immunoSEQ multiplex PCR; the TCRdb copy retains only in-frame clones and omits some. The sample lists 90,000 to 120,000 clones, about four fifths occurring once. Points on this clone: Its antigen is currently unknown.

The chain is built from TRBV2 and TRBJ2-7; a possible D gene is TRBD2 (6 bases). Sequencing was performed on PBMCs. The TCR comes from a man aged 25 to 40 in good health and CMV-seropositive. CDR3 residues: CASSVGGRYEQYF. CDR3 coding DNA: TGTGCCAGCAGTGTGGGGGGTAGATACGAGCAGTACTTC.